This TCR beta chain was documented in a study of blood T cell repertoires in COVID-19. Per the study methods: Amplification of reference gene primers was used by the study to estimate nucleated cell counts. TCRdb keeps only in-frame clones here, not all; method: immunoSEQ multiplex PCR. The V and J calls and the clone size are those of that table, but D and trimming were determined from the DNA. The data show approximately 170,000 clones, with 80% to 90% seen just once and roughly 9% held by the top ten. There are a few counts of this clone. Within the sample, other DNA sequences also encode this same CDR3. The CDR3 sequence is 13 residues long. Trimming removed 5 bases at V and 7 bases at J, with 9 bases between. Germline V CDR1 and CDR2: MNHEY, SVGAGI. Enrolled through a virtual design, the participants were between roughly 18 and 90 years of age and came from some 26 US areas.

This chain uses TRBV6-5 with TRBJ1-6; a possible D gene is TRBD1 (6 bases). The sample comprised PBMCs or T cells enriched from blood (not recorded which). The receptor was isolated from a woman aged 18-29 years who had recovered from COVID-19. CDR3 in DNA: TGTGCCAGCAGTAGCAGGGGCAATTCACCCCTCCACTTT. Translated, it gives CASSSRGNSPLHF.